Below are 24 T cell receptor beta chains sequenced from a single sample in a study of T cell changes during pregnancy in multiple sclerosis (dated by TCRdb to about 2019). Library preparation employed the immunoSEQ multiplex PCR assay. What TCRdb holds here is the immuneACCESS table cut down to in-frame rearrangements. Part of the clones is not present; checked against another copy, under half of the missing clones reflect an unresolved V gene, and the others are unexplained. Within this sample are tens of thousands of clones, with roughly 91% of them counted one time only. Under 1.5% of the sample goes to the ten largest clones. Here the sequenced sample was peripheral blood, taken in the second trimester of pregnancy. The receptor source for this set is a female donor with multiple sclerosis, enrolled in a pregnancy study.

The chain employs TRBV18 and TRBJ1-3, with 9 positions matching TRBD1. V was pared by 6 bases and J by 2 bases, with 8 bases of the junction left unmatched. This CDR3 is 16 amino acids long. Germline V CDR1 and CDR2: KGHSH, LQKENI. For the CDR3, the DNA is TGTGCCAGCTCCCACAGGGGGCTTAGGACTGGAAACACCATATATTTT. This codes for CASSHRGLRTGNTIYF.

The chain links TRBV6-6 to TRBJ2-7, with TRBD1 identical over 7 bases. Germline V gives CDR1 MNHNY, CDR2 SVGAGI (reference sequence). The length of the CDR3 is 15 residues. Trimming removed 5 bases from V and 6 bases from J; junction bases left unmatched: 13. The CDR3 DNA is TGTGCCAGCAGTCTACGTCGACAGGGAATTGGCGAGCAGTACTTC. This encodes CASSLRRQGIGEQYF.

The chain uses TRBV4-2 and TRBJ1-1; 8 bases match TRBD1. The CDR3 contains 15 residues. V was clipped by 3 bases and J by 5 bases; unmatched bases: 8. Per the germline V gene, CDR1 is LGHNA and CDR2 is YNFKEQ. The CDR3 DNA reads TGTGCCAGCAGCCACCTGACAGGGGACGGGACTGAAGCTTTCTTT. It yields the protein CASSHLTGDGTEAFF.

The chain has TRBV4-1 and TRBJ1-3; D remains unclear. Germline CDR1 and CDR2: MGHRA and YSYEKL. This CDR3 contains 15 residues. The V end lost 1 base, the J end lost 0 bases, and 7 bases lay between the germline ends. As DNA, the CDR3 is TGCGCCAGCAGCCAAGGCGGGCGCTCTGGAAACACCATATATTTT. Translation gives CASSQGGRSGNTIYF.

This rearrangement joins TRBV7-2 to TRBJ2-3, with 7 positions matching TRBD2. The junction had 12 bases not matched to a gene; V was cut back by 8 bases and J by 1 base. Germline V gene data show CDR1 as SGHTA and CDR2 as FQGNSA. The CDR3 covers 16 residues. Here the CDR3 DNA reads TGTGCCAGCTTGGATAACCCTAGCGGAGGCACAGATACGCAGTATTTT. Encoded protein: CASLDNPSGGTDTQYF. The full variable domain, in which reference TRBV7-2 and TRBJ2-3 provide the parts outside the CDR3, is GAGVSQSPSNKVTEKGKDVELRCDPISGHTALYWYRQSLGQGLEFLIYFQGNSAPDKSGLPSDRFSAERTGGSVSTLTIQRTQQEDSAVYLCASLDNPSGGTDTQYFGPGTRLTVL.

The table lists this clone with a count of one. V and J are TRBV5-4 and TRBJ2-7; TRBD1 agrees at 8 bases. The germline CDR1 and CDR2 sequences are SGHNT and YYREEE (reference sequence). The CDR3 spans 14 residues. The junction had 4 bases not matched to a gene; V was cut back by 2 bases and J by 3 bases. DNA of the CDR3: TGTGCCAGCAGCTTTGCTACAGGGGGCTACGAGCAGTACTTC. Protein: CASSFATGGYEQYF.

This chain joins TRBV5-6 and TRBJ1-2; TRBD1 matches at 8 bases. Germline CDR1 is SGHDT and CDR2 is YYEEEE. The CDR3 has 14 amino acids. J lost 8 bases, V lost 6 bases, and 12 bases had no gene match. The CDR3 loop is CASTKGQGMRGYTF. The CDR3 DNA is TGTGCCAGCACCAAAGGACAGGGAATGCGGGGCTACACCTTC.

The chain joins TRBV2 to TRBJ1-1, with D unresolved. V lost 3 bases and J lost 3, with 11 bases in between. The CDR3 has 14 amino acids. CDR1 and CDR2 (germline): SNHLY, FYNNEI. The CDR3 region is CASSEGWAYTEAFF. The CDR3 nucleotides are TGTGCCAGCAGTGAGGGTTGGGCCTACACTGAAGCTTTCTTT.

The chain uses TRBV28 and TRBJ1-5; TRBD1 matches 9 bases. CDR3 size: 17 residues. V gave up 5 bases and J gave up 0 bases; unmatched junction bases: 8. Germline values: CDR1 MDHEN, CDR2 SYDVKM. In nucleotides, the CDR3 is TGTGCCAGCAGTCTGACAGGGGGGGACTATAGCAATCAGCCCCAGCATTTT. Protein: CASSLTGGDYSNQPQHF.

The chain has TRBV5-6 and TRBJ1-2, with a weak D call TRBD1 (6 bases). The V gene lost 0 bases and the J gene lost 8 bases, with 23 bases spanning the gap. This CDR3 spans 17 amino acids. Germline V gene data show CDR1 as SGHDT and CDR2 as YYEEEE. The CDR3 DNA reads TGTGCCAGCAGCTTGGCCAAGGGGACCAGAGGGGGTAGCGGCTACACCTTC. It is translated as CASSLAKGTRGGSGYTF.

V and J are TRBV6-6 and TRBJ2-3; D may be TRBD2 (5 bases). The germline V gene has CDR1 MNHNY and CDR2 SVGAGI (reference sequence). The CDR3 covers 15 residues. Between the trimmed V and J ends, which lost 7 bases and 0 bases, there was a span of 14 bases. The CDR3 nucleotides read TGTGCCAGCATGAGGCTAGCCCTGAGCACAGATACGCAGTATTTT. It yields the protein CASMRLALSTDTQYF.

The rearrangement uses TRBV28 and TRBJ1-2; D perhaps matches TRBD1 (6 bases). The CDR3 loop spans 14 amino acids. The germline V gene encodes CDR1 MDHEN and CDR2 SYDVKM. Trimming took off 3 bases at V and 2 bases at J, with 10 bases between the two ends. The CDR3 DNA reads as TGTGCCAGCAGTTTCGGACAGACCAACTATGGCTACACCTTC. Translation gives CASSFGQTNYGYTF.

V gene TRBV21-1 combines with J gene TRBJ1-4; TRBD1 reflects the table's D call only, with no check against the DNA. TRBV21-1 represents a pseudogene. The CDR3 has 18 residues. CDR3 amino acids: CASPHRSGGSPQDEKLFF. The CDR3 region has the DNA TGTGCCAGCCCCCACAGATCAGGGGGGTCCCCCCAAGATGAAAAACTGTTTTTT.

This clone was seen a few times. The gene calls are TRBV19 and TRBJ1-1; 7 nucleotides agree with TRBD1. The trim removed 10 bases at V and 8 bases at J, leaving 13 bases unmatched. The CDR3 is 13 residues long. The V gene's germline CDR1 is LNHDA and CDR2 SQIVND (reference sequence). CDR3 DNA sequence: TGTGCCACCGCAAACCGGGACAGACTCGAAGCTTTCTTT. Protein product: CATANRDRLEAFF.

CDR3 loop: CASSEGAAGELFF. DNA for the CDR3: TGTGCCAGCAGTGAAGGGGCCGCCGGGGAGCTGTTTTTT. This chain joins TRBV6-4 and TRBJ2-2, with D possibly being TRBD1 (5 bases). Germline V lookup: CDR1 MRHNA, CDR2 SNTAGT. Trimming took 3 bases from V and 6 from J, leaving 8 bases between them. The CDR3 contains 13 residues.

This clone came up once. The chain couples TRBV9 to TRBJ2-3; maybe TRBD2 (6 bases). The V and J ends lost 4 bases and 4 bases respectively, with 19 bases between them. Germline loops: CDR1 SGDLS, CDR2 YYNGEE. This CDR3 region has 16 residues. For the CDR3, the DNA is TGTGCCAGCAGCTCCGCCGGGACTGGCAGGTCAGATACGCAGTATTTT. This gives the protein CASSSAGTGRSDTQYF.

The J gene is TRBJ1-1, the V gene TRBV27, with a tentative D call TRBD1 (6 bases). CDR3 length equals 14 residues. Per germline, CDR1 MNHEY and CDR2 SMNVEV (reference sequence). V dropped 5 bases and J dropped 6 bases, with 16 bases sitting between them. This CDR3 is CASSPLWGRPEAFF. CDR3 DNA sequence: TGTGCCAGCAGTCCCCTTTGGGGGCGGCCTGAAGCTTTCTTT.

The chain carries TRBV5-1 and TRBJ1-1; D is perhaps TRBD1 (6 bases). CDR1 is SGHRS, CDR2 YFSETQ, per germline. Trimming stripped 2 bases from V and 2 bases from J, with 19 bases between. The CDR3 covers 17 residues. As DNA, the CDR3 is TGCGCCAGCAGCTTAAGTCTTAGTACAGGGCGAAACACTGAAGCTTTCTTT. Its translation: CASSLSLSTGRNTEAFF. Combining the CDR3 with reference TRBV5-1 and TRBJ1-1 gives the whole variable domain KAGVTQTPRYLIKTRGQQVTLSCSPISGHRSVSWYQQTPGQGLQFLFEYFSETQRNKGNFPGRFSGRQFSNSRSEMNVSTLELGDSALYLCASSLSLSTGRNTEAFFGQGTRLTVV.

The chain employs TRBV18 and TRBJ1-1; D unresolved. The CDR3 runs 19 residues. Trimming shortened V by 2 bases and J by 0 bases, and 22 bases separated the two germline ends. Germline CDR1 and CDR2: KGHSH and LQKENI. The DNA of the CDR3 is TGTGCCAGCTCACCATTTCCGGTGGAGGAAATAACCATGAACACTGAAGCTTTCTTT. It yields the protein CASSPFPVEEITMNTEAFF.

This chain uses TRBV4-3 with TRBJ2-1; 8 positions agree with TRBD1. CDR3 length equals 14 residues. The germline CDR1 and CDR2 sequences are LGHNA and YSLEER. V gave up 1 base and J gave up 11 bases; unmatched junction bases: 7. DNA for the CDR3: TGCGCCAGCAGCCAAGTAGGGACAGGATCTCAGCAGTTCTTC. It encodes CASSQVGTGSQQFF.

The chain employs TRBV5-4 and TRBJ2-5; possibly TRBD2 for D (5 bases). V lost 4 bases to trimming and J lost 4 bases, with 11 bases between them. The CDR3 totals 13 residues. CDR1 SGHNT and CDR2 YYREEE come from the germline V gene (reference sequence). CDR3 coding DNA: TGTGCCAGCAGCCCCGCAAGCGGAGAGACCCAGTACTTC. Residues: CASSPASGETQYF.

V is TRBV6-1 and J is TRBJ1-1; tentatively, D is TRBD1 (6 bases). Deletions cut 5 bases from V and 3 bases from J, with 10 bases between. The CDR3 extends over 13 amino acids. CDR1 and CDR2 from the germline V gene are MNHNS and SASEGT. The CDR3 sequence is CASSWDMDTEAFF. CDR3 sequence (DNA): TGTGCCAGCAGTTGGGACATGGACACTGAAGCTTTCTTT.

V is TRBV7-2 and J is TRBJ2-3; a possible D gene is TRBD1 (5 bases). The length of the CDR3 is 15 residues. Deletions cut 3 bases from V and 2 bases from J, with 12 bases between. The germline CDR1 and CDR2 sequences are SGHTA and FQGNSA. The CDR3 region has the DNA TGTGCCAGCAGCTTCAGGGCGGCGGTCACAGATACGCAGTATTTT. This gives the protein CASSFRAAVTDTQYF.

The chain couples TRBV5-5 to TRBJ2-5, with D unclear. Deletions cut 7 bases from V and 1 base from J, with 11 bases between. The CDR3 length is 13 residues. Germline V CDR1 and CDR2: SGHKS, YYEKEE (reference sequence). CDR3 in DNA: TGTGCCAGCCGTCGTGAACTCCAAGAGACCCAGTACTTC. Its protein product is CASRRELQETQYF.